This TCR beta chain was documented in a study of blood T cell repertoires in COVID-19. At the level of the study: From the United States, Italy and Spain came samples of acute and convalescent COVID-19. Sources were T cells, B-cell-depleted T cells, or PBMCs; the material itself was cDNA or gDNA.

The germline V gene encodes CDR1 MNHNS and CDR2 SASEGT. The CDR3 loop spans 14 amino acids. V was pared by 0 bases and J by 4 bases, with 10 bases between. In the authors' methods: Amplifying reference gene primers gave estimates of nucleated cell counts. The protocol was immunoSEQ multiplex PCR, while the TCRdb copy is restricted to in-frame clones and leaves out a portion. V, J and clone size are taken as reported in that table, and D and trimming were inferred from the DNA itself. This table holds about 74,000 clones, roughly 79% found once. The receptor was derived from a man in his sixties or seventies with acute or convalescent COVID-19. This chain connects TRBV6-1 to TRBJ2-7; TRBD2 is a possible D gene (6 bases). The sequenced sample consisted of peripheral blood. In DNA form, the CDR3 reads TGTGCCAGCAGTGAAGCGGAGGGGAGGTACGAGCAGTACTTC. This sequence encodes CASSEAEGRYEQYF.